A selection of T cell receptor beta chains follows, all from one sample in a study of blood T cell repertoires in COVID-19. This table comes from immunoSEQ multiplex PCR, and its TCRdb copy is limited to in-frame clones, with some not included. The sample comprises hundreds of thousands of clones, 82% of which are singletons, and about 5.3% rests with the top ten. Sequenced sample: peripheral blood. These receptors were collected from an elderly woman with active or convalescent COVID-19. The CDR3 runs from the conserved cysteine through the conserved F or W. A D gene is named only where the DNA matches it firmly. Size tells how often a clone was seen (once, few, many) or the class of an expanded clone, and some rows leave it out.

V: TRBV2
size: NA
J: TRBJ1-1
D: TRBD1
DNA: TGTGCCAGCAGGGAGGACAGGAAGAACACTGAAGCTTTCTTT
CDR3: CASREDRKNTEAFF

V: TRBV7-9
size: NA
J: TRBJ2-3
D: NA
DNA: TGTGCCAGCAGCTTATTGGTCGGGAAAGGTCCAGATACGCAGTATTTT
CDR3: CASSLLVGKGPDTQYF

V: TRBV20-1
size: NA
J: TRBJ1-4
D: NA
DNA: TGCAGTGCTAGTACAGGCCCGAATGAAAAACTGTTTTTT
CDR3: CSASTGPNEKLFF

V: TRBV30
size: NA
J: TRBJ1-2
D: NA
DNA: TGTGCCTGGAGCCCATACAGCCCCGGCTACACCTTC
CDR3: CAWSPYSPGYTF

V: TRBV6-5
size: NA
J: TRBJ1-1
D: NA
DNA: TGTGCCAGCAACGCGAGGGGGTGGAACACTGAAGCTTTCTTT
CDR3: CASNARGWNTEAFF

V: TRBV19
size: NA
J: TRBJ1-1
D: NA
DNA: TGTGCCAGTAGTATAAACCCGGCCCCAAGCGCTGAAGCTTTCTTT
CDR3: CASSINPAPSAEAFF

V: TRBV6-5
size: NA
J: TRBJ2-7
D: TRBD1
DNA: TGTGCCTCAAGGGGGCAGCTCGACGAGCAGTACTTC
CDR3: CASRGQLDEQYF

V: TRBV5-1
size: NA
J: TRBJ2-7
D: TRBD1
DNA: TGCGCCAGCTCACTCCACGGACAGGGTAACGAGCAGTACTTC
CDR3: CASSLHGQGNEQYF

V: TRBV29-1
size: NA
J: TRBJ2-7
D: TRBD1
DNA: TGCAGCGCTTCCGGGACAGGGGCGTACGAGCAGTACTTC
CDR3: CSASGTGAYEQYF

V: TRBV5-1
size: NA
J: TRBJ1-4
D: TRBD1
DNA: TGCGCCAGCAGCTTTGGACAGGGGTCGGAAAAACTGTTTTTT
CDR3: CASSFGQGSEKLFF

V: TRBV28
size: few
J: TRBJ2-7
D: NA
DNA: TGTGCCAGCAGGTCACAGGGCGCCTCTACCTACGAGCAGTACTTC
CDR3: CASRSQGASTYEQYF

V: TRBV6-5
size: NA
J: TRBJ2-2
D: NA
DNA: TGTGCCAGTATTATTGCCGGTGCGAACACCGGGGAGCTGTTTTTT
CDR3: CASIIAGANTGELFF

V: TRBV5-1
size: NA
J: TRBJ1-3
D: NA
DNA: TGCGCCAGCAGCTTGGGTGTAAGGAGCTCTGGAAACACCATATATTTT
CDR3: CASSLGVRSSGNTIYF

V: TRBV28
size: NA
J: TRBJ2-1
D: TRBD2
DNA: TGTGCCAGCCGGTTAGCGGGTCAGTACAGCAATGAGCAGTTCTTC
CDR3: CASRLAGQYSNEQFF

V: TRBV29-1
size: few
J: TRBJ1-1
D: NA
DNA: TGCAGCGCCATACGGACAGCGAACACTGAAGCTTTCTTT
CDR3: CSAIRTANTEAFF

V: TRBV5-4
size: NA
J: TRBJ1-1
D: NA
DNA: TGTGCCAGCAGCTTAGACAGGAACACTGAAGCTTTCTTT
CDR3: CASSLDRNTEAFF

V: TRBV29-1
size: NA
J: TRBJ1-1
D: NA
DNA: TGCAGCGTCGTACGCCCCAGGGATCTTGAAGCTTTCTTT
CDR3: CSVVRPRDLEAFF

V: TRBV5-1
size: NA
J: TRBJ1-6
D: NA
DNA: TGCGCCAGCAGCTTAGGGGATTATAATTCACCCCTCCACTTT
CDR3: CASSLGDYNSPLHF

V: TRBV19
size: NA
J: TRBJ1-5
D: TRBD1
DNA: TGTGCCAGTAGTATAGATGATGGGGGACAGTATCCACGGCCCCAGCATTTT
CDR3: CASSIDDGGQYPRPQHF

V: TRBV3-1/TRBV3-2
size: NA
J: TRBJ2-5
D: NA
DNA: TGTGCCAGCAGCCAAGCCCCTAGGTATGAGACCCAGTACTTC
CDR3: CASSQAPRYETQYF

V: TRBV18
size: NA
J: TRBJ2-7
D: TRBD2
DNA: TGTGCCAGCTCACTTTACCAAGCGGGAGAAGGGTACGAGCAGTACTTC
CDR3: CASSLYQAGEGYEQYF

V: TRBV5-5
size: NA
J: TRBJ2-7
D: NA
DNA: TGTGCCAGCAGCTTGGACAGGGCCGACGACGAGCAGTACTTC
CDR3: CASSLDRADDEQYF

V: TRBV12-3/TRBV12-4
size: NA
J: TRBJ1-2
D: NA
DNA: TGTGCCAGCAGTTCCACAGTTTATGGCTACACCTTC
CDR3: CASSSTVYGYTF

V: TRBV28
size: few
J: TRBJ1-2
D: TRBD1
DNA: TGTGCCAGCAGTTTAGATTCAAGGACAGGGGGCGGCTATGGCTACACCTTC
CDR3: CASSLDSRTGGGYGYTF

V: TRBV6-5
size: NA
J: TRBJ2-3
D: NA
DNA: TGTGCCAGCAGTTCTAGACGCGGGACAGATACGCAGTATTTT
CDR3: CASSSRRGTDTQYF

V: TRBV2
size: few
J: TRBJ1-5
D: NA
DNA: TGTGCCAGCAGTGAGAGGCTGGACAATCAGCCCCAGCATTTT
CDR3: CASSERLDNQPQHF

V: TRBV28
size: few
J: TRBJ1-2
D: TRBD1
DNA: TGTGCCAGCAGTTTAGGGACAGACATCTATGGCTACACCTTC
CDR3: CASSLGTDIYGYTF

V: TRBV4-2
size: once
J: TRBJ2-5
D: NA
DNA: TGTGCCAGCAGCCAAGGGGGTAGCGGAGAGACCCAGTACTTC
CDR3: CASSQGGSGETQYF

V: TRBV5-4
size: NA
J: TRBJ1-1
D: NA
DNA: TGTGCCAGCAGCTTGTTGGGGCAGATAAACACTGAAGCTTTCTTT
CDR3: CASSLLGQINTEAFF

V: TRBV28
size: many
J: TRBJ2-7
D: TRBD2
DNA: TGTGCCAGCAGACCCCGACCCTTAGCGGGAGGCTCCTACGAGCAGTACTTC
CDR3: CASRPRPLAGGSYEQYF

V: TRBV12-5
size: NA
J: TRBJ2-6
D: NA
DNA: TGTGCTAGTGCCCCAGGGTCTGGGGCCAACGTCCTGACTTTC
CDR3: CASAPGSGANVLTF

V: TRBV5-1
size: NA
J: TRBJ2-2
D: TRBD2
DNA: TGCGCCAGCAGCTCTAGCGGGAGGCTGAACACCGGGGAGCTGTTTTTT
CDR3: CASSSSGRLNTGELFF

V: TRBV7-9
size: NA
J: TRBJ1-1
D: NA
DNA: TGTGCCAGCAGCTTGGTTGGCAGTGTGAACACTGAAGCTTTCTTT
CDR3: CASSLVGSVNTEAFF

V: TRBV28
size: once
J: TRBJ2-7
D: NA
DNA: TGTGCCAGCAGTCCAGGCTTCTACGAGCAGTACTTC
CDR3: CASSPGFYEQYF

V: TRBV5-1
size: NA
J: TRBJ2-5
D: TRBD1
DNA: TGCGCCAGCAGCTTGGGTAGGGGGCCGGGAGAGACCCAGTACTTC
CDR3: CASSLGRGPGETQYF

V: TRBV4-1
size: few
J: TRBJ2-7
D: NA
DNA: TGCGCCAGCAGCCCCCAACGCGGGGTTTCCTACGAGCAGTACTTC
CDR3: CASSPQRGVSYEQYF

V: TRBV24-1
size: few
J: TRBJ2-1
D: TRBD1
DNA: TGTGCCACCAGTGATTCGACCCGGACAGGGAACAATGAGCAGTTCTTC
CDR3: CATSDSTRTGNNEQFF

V: TRBV19
size: once
J: TRBJ2-5
D: TRBD2
DNA: TGTGCCAGTAGCGCCGGGACTAGCGGGAGGGGGACCCAGTACTTC
CDR3: CASSAGTSGRGTQYF

V: TRBV28
size: NA
J: TRBJ2-1
D: NA
DNA: TGTGCCAGCAGTTTAATACAGAGCTCCTACAATGAGCAGTTCTTC
CDR3: CASSLIQSSYNEQFF

V: TRBV3-1/TRBV3-2
size: once
J: TRBJ2-3
D: NA
DNA: TGTGCCAGCAGCCAAGTGGGGGGGGCCACAGATACGCAGTATTTT
CDR3: CASSQVGGATDTQYF

V: TRBV9
size: NA
J: TRBJ1-2
D: TRBD1
DNA: TGTGCCAGCAGCTCCGGGACAGGGGTTGGCTACACCTTC
CDR3: CASSSGTGVGYTF